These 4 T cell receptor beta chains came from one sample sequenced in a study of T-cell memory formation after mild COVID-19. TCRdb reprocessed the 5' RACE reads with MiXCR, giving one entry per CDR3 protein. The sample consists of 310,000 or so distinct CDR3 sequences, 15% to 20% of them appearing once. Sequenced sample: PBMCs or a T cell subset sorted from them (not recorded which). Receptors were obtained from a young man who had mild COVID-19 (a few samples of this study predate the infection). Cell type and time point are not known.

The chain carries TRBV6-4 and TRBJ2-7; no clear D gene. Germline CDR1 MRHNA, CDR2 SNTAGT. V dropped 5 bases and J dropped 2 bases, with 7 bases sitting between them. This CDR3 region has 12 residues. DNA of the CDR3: TGTGCCAGCAGTACCCCCCCCTACGAGCAGTACGTC. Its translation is CASSTPPYEQYV.

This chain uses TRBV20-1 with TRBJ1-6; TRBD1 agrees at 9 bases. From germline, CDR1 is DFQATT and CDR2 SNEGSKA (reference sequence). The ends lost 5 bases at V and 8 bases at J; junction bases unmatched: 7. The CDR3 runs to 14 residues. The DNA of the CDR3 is TGCAGTGCTTCCCGGGACAGGGACGATTCACCCCTCCACTTT. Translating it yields CSASRDRDDSPLHF.

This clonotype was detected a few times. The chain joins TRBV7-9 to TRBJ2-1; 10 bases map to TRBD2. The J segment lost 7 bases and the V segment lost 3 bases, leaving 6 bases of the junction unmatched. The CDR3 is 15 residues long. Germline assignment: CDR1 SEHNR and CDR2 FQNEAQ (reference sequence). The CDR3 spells CASSFLAGALNEQFF. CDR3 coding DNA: TGTGCCAGCAGCTTCCTAGCGGGGGCCCTGAATGAGCAGTTCTTC.

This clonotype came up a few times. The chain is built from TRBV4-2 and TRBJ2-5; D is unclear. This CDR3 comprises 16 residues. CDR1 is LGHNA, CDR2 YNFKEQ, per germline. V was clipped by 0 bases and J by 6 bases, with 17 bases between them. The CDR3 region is CASSQDYGRVEKTQYF. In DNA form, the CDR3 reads TGTGCCAGCAGCCAAGATTACGGTAGGGTGGAGAAGACCCAGTACTTC.